The sequence of this TCR beta chain was determined in a study of blood T cell repertoires in COVID-19. On the study more broadly: Specimens from acute and convalescent COVID-19 originated in the United States, Italy and Spain. In each case, the material was cDNA or gDNA derived from T cells, B-cell-depleted T cells, or PBMCs.

The germline gives CDR1 MNHEY, CDR2 SVGEGT. The CDR3 is 15 amino acids. Trimming pared 0 bases from V and 8 bases from J, leaving 16 bases between. Original handling: Reference gene primer amplification yielded estimated nucleated cell counts. Clones were sequenced by immunoSEQ multiplex PCR, and TCRdb holds only the in-frame ones, with some missing. V and J calls plus clone size are reproduced from that table; the DNA served to infer D and trimming. This table has about 130,000 clones, around 73% appearing once. The receptor was isolated from a man aged 60-69 years who had recovered from COVID-19. J is TRBJ1-2 and V is TRBV6-2 or TRBV6-3; weak D call: TRBD1 (6 bases). Sample: peripheral blood. The CDR3 is CASSYSTQGSKGYTF. The CDR3 DNA reads TGTGCCAGCAGTTACTCGACGCAGGGGTCGAAAGGCTACACCTTC.